This T cell receptor (beta chain) is drawn from a study of shared clonotypes between healthy human individuals (dated by TCRdb to the early 2020s). Turning to the overall study: The cohort comprised a couple of women and three men aged 18 to 49 years. Different laboratories and diverse techniques were used to prepare libraries and sequence TCR repertoires, to increase sequencing depth and limit assay-specific biases. Leukapheresis yielded between about 0.94 and 8.9 billion PBMCs per donor. The study deeply sequenced blood TCR repertoires of about 5 healthy adults to estimate repertoire size and the extent of clonotype sharing between individuals. What the work shows at the level of the full study, not this receptor alone: Pairwise subsampling led to the expectation that sequencing depth would affect the degree of clonotype sharing among donors. Only blood was sampled, and tissue TCR repertoires likely differ from those in blood. Because the study included only a small number of donors, the genetic and exposure-history diversity represented was limited.

Concerning this clone itself: Its cognate antigen has yet to be identified. Within one base of it there is no much larger clone, and no base qualities were kept.

The trim is 0 bases for V and 7 bases for J, with a gap of 7 bases between the germline ends. Looking up the germline V gene yields CDR1 KGHSH and CDR2 LQKENI. From its cysteine to its phenylalanine, the CDR3 spans 13 amino acids. The DNA shown is the 39-base CDR3, in frame from base 1. The donors were healthy, HIV-negative adults who had no recently reported acute infections or vaccinations. All donors were Caucasian adults living in Nashville, Tennessee, USA. In the unsorted samples, 70 million to 90 million PBMCs were counted, and genomic DNA was extracted using the QIAamp DNA Blood Mini kit. Blood was collected by leukapheresis, and PBMCs were isolated by Ficoll-Histopaque density gradient centrifugation and then cryopreserved in liquid nitrogen vapor phase. TCR CDR3 regions were amplified from genomic DNA by multiplex PCR using the deep immunoSEQ assay. Extracted genomic DNA from each cell subset was spread evenly across all wells of several immunoSEQ 96-well plates, with each plate serving as a replicate. Each replicate PCR for unsorted PBMC received approximately 300 ng genomic DNA, equal to 30,000 to 35,000 T cell genomes. Ten immunoSEQ deep assay plates were used to sequence unsorted PBMC genomic DNA. The purified libraries were quantified using a Qubit 3.0 fluorometer, sized with a Bioanalyzer 2100, and then quantified again using the KAPA Library Quantification kit. Each immunoSEQ 96-well plate was sequenced on its own single-read 150-cycle Illumina NextSeq 550 flow cell. For the original study's pipeline: Because the immunoSEQ output held only junctional sequences and lacked quality scores, the filtering could not match the filtering applied to full-length reads. Sequences were annotated with PyIR, a Python wrapper for IgBLAST v1.9, and V/J genes and CDR3 were assigned using IMGT germline references. Reads were filtered out if the reads had weak V/J assignments (E-value above 1e-6), no CDR3, stop codons, out-of-frame junctions, or ambiguous translated residues. V3J clonotypes were defined as sequences sharing the same inferred V gene, J gene, and CDR3 amino acid sequence. To compute the percentage overlap between repertoires, the number of shared unique clonotypes was divided by the size of the smaller repertoire. RTK rarefaction, the Chao1 estimator, and Recon v2.1 estimates of unobserved clonotypes were used to assess repertoire richness. TCRdb took this table from immuneACCESS and kept in-frame rearrangements with V and J called. Such tables lack part of the clones; where checked against another copy, unresolved V genes explain under half of the gap, and the rest is unexplained. That table is the source of V, J and clone size, and D and trimming were worked out from the DNA. The sample yields about 490,000 clones; roughly 80% were counted once. Of the sample, more than 9.5% is held by the ten largest clones.

Sequenced input: PBMCs. The source is a woman between 35 and 50 years old in good health. Some clones in this sample may be carry-over from other donors' samples. The chain is assembled from TRBV18 and TRBJ1-5; the D gene cannot be resolved reliably. The encoded CDR3 is CASSPPSEQPQHF. The DNA reads TGTGCCAGCTCACCACCCTCCGAGCAGCCCCAGCATTTT.